Sequencing of this TCR beta chain was carried out in a study of T-cell memory formation after mild COVID-19. Study summary: Among the donors, TCR clusters were largely specific to each donor. Notes on the study in general: Clones that contracted from day 15 to 85 were balanced CD4/CD8, while later expanders leaned CD4+. A subset of responding clones appeared in pre-infection memory, suggesting cross-reactive memory joined.

A word on this clonotype: Its antigen remains unknown.

Each CDR3 protein gets one entry after TCRdb re-called the 5' RACE reads with MiXCR. The data show roughly 560,000 distinct CDR3 sequences, just over 20% seen once. Trimming shortened V by 1 base and J by 8 bases, and 3 bases separated the two germline ends. There are 9 residues in the CDR3. Per the germline V gene, CDR1 is GTSNPN and CDR2 is SVGIG (reference sequence). Sequencing was done on a sample of PBMCs or a T cell subset sorted from them (not recorded which). The sequence was collected from an adult woman who had mild COVID-19 (a few samples of this study predate the infection). Cell type and time point are not known. This rearrangement joins TRBV30 to TRBJ2-7; no definite D call. CDR3 residues: CAWSGQQYF. The CDR3 DNA sequence: TGTGCCTGGAGTGGACAGCAGTACTTC.